What follows is one T cell receptor (beta chain) and its context. The sample originates from a study of blood T cell repertoires in COVID-19. On the study more broadly: COVID-19 samples collected from the United States, Italy and Spain covered acute and convalescent phases. PBMCs, B-cell-depleted T cells, or T cells were the source of the cDNA or gDNA that made up the material.

The CDR3 is made up of 15 amino acids. V shed 3 bases and J shed 0 bases, with 9 bases lying between them. Germline-derived CDR1 and CDR2 are LNHDA and SQIVND (reference sequence). Seattle cases were enrolled at active infection and followed longitudinally. The assay was immunoSEQ multiplex PCR, and TCRdb's table has in-frame clones only and misses some. The repertoire has some 270,000 clones, approximately 84% of them found once; the top ten carry around 14%. The chain couples TRBV19 to TRBJ2-4, with D unclear. This receptor was obtained from a person aged 65 to 79 with COVID-19, enrolled during active disease. The specimen was peripheral blood. In DNA form, the CDR3 reads TGTGCCAGTAGTATGAGGCAACTAGCCAAAAACATTCAGTACTTC. Residues: CASSMRQLAKNIQYF.